This record looks at one T cell receptor beta chain sequence and its context. Its antigen is currently unknown. Every patient had mismatch repair deficiency by PCR or immunohistochemistry. The TCR-sequenced patients were a few responders to pembrolizumab. Germline values: CDR1 SGHVS, CDR2 FQNEAQ. This CDR3 is built from 12 residues. Trimming cost V 5 bases and J 6 bases; bases outside gene matches: 3. This specimen belongs to a study of PD-1 blockade in mismatch repair-deficient tumors. Measured with immunoSEQ multiplex PCR; TCRdb has only the in-frame clones, and not every one. The sample has more than 85,000 clones; roughly four fifths are singletons. Whole-study results and caveats: Tumor-resident clones, often undetectable pretreatment in blood, expanded then contracted after pembrolizumab.

The chain carries TRBV7-8 and TRBJ1-1, with 7 bases matching TRBD1. The source was peripheral blood, collected about 36 weeks after starting pembrolizumab. This receptor was identified in an adult with mismatch repair-deficient cancer. The CDR3 region is CASSLDRAEAFF. The DNA of the CDR3 is TGTGCCAGCAGCCTAGACAGGGCTGAAGCTTTCTTT.